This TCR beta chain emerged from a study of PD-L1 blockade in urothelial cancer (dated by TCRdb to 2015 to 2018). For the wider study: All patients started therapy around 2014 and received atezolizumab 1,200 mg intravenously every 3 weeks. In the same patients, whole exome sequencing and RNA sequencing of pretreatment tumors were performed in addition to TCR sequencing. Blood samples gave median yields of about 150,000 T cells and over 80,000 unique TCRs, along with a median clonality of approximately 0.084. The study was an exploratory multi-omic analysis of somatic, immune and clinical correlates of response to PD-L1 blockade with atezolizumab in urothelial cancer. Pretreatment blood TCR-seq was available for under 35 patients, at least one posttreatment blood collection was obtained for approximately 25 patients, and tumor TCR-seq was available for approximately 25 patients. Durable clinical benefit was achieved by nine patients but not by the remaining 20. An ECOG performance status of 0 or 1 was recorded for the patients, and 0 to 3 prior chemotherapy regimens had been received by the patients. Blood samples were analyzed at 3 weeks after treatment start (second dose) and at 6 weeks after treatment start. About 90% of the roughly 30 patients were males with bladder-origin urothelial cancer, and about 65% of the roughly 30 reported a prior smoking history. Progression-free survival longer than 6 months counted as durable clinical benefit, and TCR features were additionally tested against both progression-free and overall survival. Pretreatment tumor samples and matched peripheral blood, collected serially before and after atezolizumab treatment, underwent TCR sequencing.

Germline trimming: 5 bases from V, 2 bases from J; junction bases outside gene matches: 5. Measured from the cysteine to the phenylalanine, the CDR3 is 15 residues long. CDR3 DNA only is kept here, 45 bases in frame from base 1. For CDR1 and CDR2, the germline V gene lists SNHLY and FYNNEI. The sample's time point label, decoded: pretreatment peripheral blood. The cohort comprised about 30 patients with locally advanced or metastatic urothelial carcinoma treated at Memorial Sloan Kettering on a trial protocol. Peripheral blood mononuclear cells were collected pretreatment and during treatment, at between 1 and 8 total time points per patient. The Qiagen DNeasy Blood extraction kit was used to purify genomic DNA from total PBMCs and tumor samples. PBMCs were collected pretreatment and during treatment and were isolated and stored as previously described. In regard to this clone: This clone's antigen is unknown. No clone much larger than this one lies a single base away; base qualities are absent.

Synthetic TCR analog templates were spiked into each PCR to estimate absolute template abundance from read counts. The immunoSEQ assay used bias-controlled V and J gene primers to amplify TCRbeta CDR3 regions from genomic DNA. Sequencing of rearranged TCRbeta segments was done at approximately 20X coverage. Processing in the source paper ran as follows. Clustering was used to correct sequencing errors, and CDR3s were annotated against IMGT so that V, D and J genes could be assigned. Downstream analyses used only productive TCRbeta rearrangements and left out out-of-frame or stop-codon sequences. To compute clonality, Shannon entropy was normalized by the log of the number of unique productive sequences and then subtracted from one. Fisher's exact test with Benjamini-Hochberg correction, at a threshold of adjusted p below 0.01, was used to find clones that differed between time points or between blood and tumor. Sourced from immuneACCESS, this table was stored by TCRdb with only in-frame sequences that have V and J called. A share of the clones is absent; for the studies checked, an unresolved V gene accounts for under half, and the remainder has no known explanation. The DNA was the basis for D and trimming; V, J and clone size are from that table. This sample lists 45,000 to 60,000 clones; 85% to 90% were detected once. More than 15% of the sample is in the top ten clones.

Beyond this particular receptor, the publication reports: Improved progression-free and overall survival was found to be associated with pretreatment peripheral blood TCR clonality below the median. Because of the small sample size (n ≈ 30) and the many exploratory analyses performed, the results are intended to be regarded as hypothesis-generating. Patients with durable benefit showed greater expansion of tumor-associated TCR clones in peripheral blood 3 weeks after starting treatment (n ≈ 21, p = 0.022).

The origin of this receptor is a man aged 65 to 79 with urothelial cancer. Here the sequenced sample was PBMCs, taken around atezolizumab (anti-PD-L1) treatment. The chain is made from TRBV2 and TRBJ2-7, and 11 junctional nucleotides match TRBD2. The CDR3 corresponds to CASSPGLAAPYEQYF. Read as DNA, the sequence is TGTGCCAGCAGTCCGGGACTAGCGGCCCCCTACGAGCAGTACTTC.